The 20 T cell receptor beta chains below all came from one sample that was sequenced in a study of early T cells in non-severe SARS-CoV-2 infection. MiXCR, applied by TCRdb to the 5' RACE reads, yields one record per CDR3 protein. The sample has about 83,000 distinct CDR3 sequences; about 9.4% are singletons. The material was whole blood, obtained at baseline. These receptors originate from an adult who was a healthcare worker with PCR-confirmed SARS-CoV-2 infection or an uninfected control (not recorded which).

This clonotype was seen more than once but under ten times. J is TRBJ2-1 and V is TRBV5-1; the D is unclear. The CDR3 totals 12 residues. Trimming cost V 5 bases and J 7 bases, with 10 bases left between them. Germline V gene sequence: CDR1 SGHRS, CDR2 YFSETQ. The CDR3 reads CASSPRRNEQFF. The CDR3 DNA is TGCGCCAGCAGTCCACGCAGGAATGAGCAGTTCTTC. Full variable domain (outside the CDR3, taken from reference TRBV5-1 and TRBJ2-1): KAGVTQTPRYLIKTRGQQVTLSCSPISGHRSVSWYQQTPGQGLQFLFEYFSETQRNKGNFPGRFSGRQFSNSRSEMNVSTLELGDSALYLCASSPRRNEQFFGPGTRLTVL.

This clonotype was picked up a small number of times. This rearrangement joins TRBV20-1 to TRBJ1-6; no clear D gene. The germline V gene encodes CDR1 DFQATT and CDR2 SNEGSKA (reference sequence). The CDR3 contains 15 residues. V was cut by 0 bases and J by 0 bases, with 6 bases left in between. CDR3 region: CSAREGSSYNSPLHF. The DNA of the CDR3 is TGCAGTGCTAGAGAGGGGAGCTCCTATAATTCACCCCTCCACTTT.

This clonotype was seen ten or more times. The V and J genes are TRBV25-1 and TRBJ2-1, with 8 bases identical to TRBD1. The CDR3 contains 14 residues. In germline, CDR1 is MGHDK, CDR2 SYGVNS. V trimming: 6 bases; J trimming: 9 bases; junction bases outside the gene matches: 10. CDR3 sequence reads: CASSFGQGVGEQFF. The CDR3 bases are TGTGCCAGCAGCTTCGGACAGGGTGTCGGTGAGCAGTTCTTC.

This clonotype appeared a few times. The V gene is TRBV20-1, the J gene TRBJ1-2; the D is unclear. Germline V gene lookup returns CDR1 DFQATT and CDR2 SNEGSKA (reference sequence). V dropped 2 bases and J dropped 2 bases, with 6 bases sitting between them. The CDR3 is made up of 12 amino acids. CDR3 in amino acids: CSARPVNYGYTF. The CDR3 bases are TGCAGTGCTAGACCGGTGAACTATGGCTACACCTTC.

This chain connects TRBV7-9 to TRBJ2-3; 9 positions agree with TRBD2. The germline CDR1 and CDR2 sequences are SEHNR and FQNEAQ (reference sequence). CDR3 length: 16 residues. Losses at the gene ends were 3 bases for V and 7 bases for J; bases not matched to a gene: 11. The DNA of the CDR3 is TGTGCCAGCAGCTTTGGGCTAGCGGGGCCCGGGAATACGCAGTATTTT. Translation gives CASSFGLAGPGNTQYF.

The chain employs TRBV14 and TRBJ2-5; 14 positions agree with TRBD2. V was clipped by 5 bases and J by 5 bases; unmatched bases: 4. This CDR3 contains 15 residues. The germline gives CDR1 SGHDN, CDR2 FVKESK. CDR3 residues: CASSTGLAGVETQYF. CDR3 bases: TGTGCCAGCAGCACGGGACTAGCGGGAGTGGAGACCCAGTACTTC.

In this sample, this clonotype turned up a few times. This chain joins TRBV7-2 and TRBJ1-3; 7 nucleotides agree with TRBD1. CDR3 length: 14 residues. The ends lost 3 bases at V and 4 bases at J; junction bases unmatched: 3. Germline V CDR1 and CDR2: SGHTA, FQGNSA. In DNA form, the CDR3 reads TGTGCCAGCAGCTTTGGACAGGCCGGAAACACCATATATTTT. Residues: CASSFGQAGNTIYF.

This chain joins TRBV6-5 and TRBJ1-1; the match to TRBD1 covers 9 bases. Germline-derived CDR1 and CDR2 are MNHEY and SVGAGI. The CDR3 covers 16 residues. V gave up 6 bases and J gave up 5 bases; unmatched junction bases: 13. The CDR3 DNA follows: TGTGCCAGCAGCAGCGGGACAGGGAACGTTGGGACTGAAGCTTTCTTT. Its protein is CASSSGTGNVGTEAFF.

The chain is built from TRBV6-6 and TRBJ2-5, with a possible D match to TRBD1 (6 bases). The CDR3 covers 13 residues. Germline V gives CDR1 MNHNY, CDR2 SVGAGI (reference sequence). V was shortened by 3 bases and J by 7 bases, with 12 bases between the two germline ends. CDR3: CASSYGGYLTQYF. As DNA, the CDR3 is TGTGCCAGCAGTTATGGGGGCTACCTGACCCAGTACTTC.

This clonotype appeared a few times. The chain employs TRBV5-1 and TRBJ1-2; the D gene is possibly TRBD1 (5 bases). This CDR3 is 13 amino acids long. Per the germline V gene, CDR1 is SGHRS and CDR2 is YFSETQ. Deletions cut 4 bases from V and 3 bases from J, with 10 bases between. CDR3 sequence (DNA): TGCGCCAGCAGCGGGGGTGAGGACTATGGCTACACCTTC. Encoded protein: CASSGGEDYGYTF.

Points on this clonotype: A read error may explain this, as a much larger clone is one base away. The chain recombines TRBV3-1 with TRBJ2-6; D not certain. V lost 2 bases, J lost 1 base, and 0 bases lay in between. CDR3 length: 13 residues. Germline assignment: CDR1 LGHDT and CDR2 YNNKEL (reference sequence). The DNA for the CDR3 is TGTGCCAGCAGCCAATCTGGGGCCAACGTCCTGACTTTC. Translating gives CASSQSGANVLTF.

The table lists this clonotype with a few counts. The chain uses TRBV20-1 and TRBJ2-3; 9 nucleotides match TRBD2. V shed 5 bases and J 0 bases; nucleotides not matched to a gene: 3. CDR1 is DFQATT, CDR2 SNEGSKA, per germline (reference sequence). The CDR3 has 14 residues. The CDR3 bases are TGCAGTGCTGGTAGCGGGAGAAGCACAGATACGCAGTATTTT. Amino acid sequence: CSAGSGRSTDTQYF.

There are a few counts of this clonotype. This rearrangement joins TRBV6-5 to TRBJ2-2; D gene unclear. CDR3 length: 16 residues. CDR1 is MNHEY, CDR2 SVGAGI, per germline. V lost 0 bases to trimming and J lost 1 base, with 9 bases between them. The CDR3 nucleotides read TGTGCCAGCAGTTACTCGAGCCAGGAGAACACCGGGGAGCTGTTTTTT. It encodes CASSYSSQENTGELFF.

This clonotype occurred many times. The rearrangement uses TRBV18 and TRBJ2-7; D assignment may be TRBD1 or TRBD2 (6 bases each). The CDR3 is 15 amino acids. V was cut by 0 bases and J by 3 bases, with 12 bases left in between. Germline V gene data show CDR1 as KGHSH and CDR2 as LQKENI. CDR3: CASSPPGGLLYEQYF. The CDR3 region has the DNA TGTGCCAGCTCACCACCGGGGGGCCTACTCTACGAGCAGTACTTC.

This clonotype appeared a few times. This sequence joins TRBV20-1 and TRBJ2-1, with TRBD2 identical over 8 bases. There are 14 residues in the CDR3. V was pared by 3 bases and J by 4 bases, with 5 bases of the junction left unmatched. Germline values: CDR1 DFQATT, CDR2 SNEGSKA (reference sequence). CDR3 protein: CSARRSSGYNEQFF. CDR3 bases: TGCAGTGCTAGGAGGTCTAGCGGGTACAATGAGCAGTTCTTC.

This clonotype was observed many times. This chain links TRBV20-1 with TRBJ2-2; D possibly corresponds to TRBD1 (5 bases). The CDR3 is 12 amino acids. The germline V gene has CDR1 DFQATT and CDR2 SNEGSKA (reference sequence). CDR3 DNA: TGCAGCACCGGCAGGGACACCGGGGAGCTGTTTTTT. This translates into CSTGRDTGELFF.

This clonotype has ten or more counts. The chain recombines TRBV6-1 with TRBJ2-1, with 9 bases that match TRBD2. The V and J ends lost 4 bases and 4 bases, in that order; junction bases with no gene match: 5. Germline CDR1 reads MNHNS; CDR2 reads SASEGT. This CDR3 contains 15 residues. CDR3 DNA: TGTGCCAGCAGTGGGGGTAGCGGGAGTTACAATGAGCAGTTCTTC. This translates into CASSGGSGSYNEQFF.

This clonotype was recorded many times. This rearrangement joins TRBV6-6 to TRBJ1-5; no clear D gene. Germline V gene lookup returns CDR1 MNHNY and CDR2 SVGAGI (reference sequence). The CDR3 totals 12 residues. The ends were cut back, 0 bases at V and 9 bases at J, with 6 bases in the middle. The CDR3 DNA is TGTGCCAGCAGTTACTCTGGAGGGCCCCAGCATTTT. Amino acid sequence: CASSYSGGPQHF.

The chain couples TRBV12-3 or TRBV12-4 to TRBJ1-6; D unclear. Deletions cut 6 bases from V and 7 bases from J, with 16 bases between. The CDR3 is 15 amino acids. CDR3 in DNA: TGTGCCAGCAGCCCAATCGGACGGATAAATTCACCCCTCCACTTT. Its translation is CASSPIGRINSPLHF.

The chain couples TRBV3-1 to TRBJ2-5; D remains ambiguous. V was cut by 4 bases and J by 4 bases, with 10 bases left in between. The germline CDR1 and CDR2 sequences are LGHDT and YNNKEL (reference sequence). This CDR3 comprises 13 residues. The CDR3 DNA reads TGTGCCAGCAGCCGATTTTCCACAGAGACCCAGTACTTC. This codes for CASSRFSTETQYF.